The following is a T cell receptor (beta chain) sequence with its context. This record comes from a study of blood T cell repertoires in COVID-19. Data came from immunoSEQ multiplex PCR; TCRdb stores just in-frame clones and leaves some out. The data show under 200,000 clones, 70% to 90% seen once. This CDR3 is 16 amino acids long. After removal of 5 bases from V and 0 bases from J, the junction contained 8 bases not matched to a gene. The germline V gene has CDR1 SQVTM and CDR2 ANQGSEA. The sequenced sample consisted of peripheral blood. The source of this sequence is an elderly woman with acute or convalescent COVID-19. The chain couples TRBV29-1 to TRBJ2-1; 9 bases are shared with TRBD2. The CDR3 reads CSVLGTSRFSYNEQFF. Written as DNA, the CDR3 is TGCAGCGTTCTCGGGACTAGCAGATTCTCCTACAATGAGCAGTTCTTC.